The following is a TCR beta chain sequence with its context. Data came from immunoSEQ multiplex PCR; TCRdb stores just in-frame clones and leaves some out. This repertoire shows 100,000 to 150,000 clones, roughly three quarters found once; its top ten account for under 2.5%. The CDR3 spans 14 residues. V was trimmed by 8 bases and J by 5 bases, leaving 16 bases between them. The germline V gene encodes CDR1 MNHEY and CDR2 SVGAGI. The sample originates from a study of blood T cell repertoires in COVID-19. At the level of the study: PBMCs, B-cell-depleted T cells, or T cells provided the cDNA or gDNA that made up the material.

This TCR was recovered from a woman between 65 and 79 years old with acute or convalescent COVID-19. The genes are TRBV6-5 and TRBJ1-5; D is perhaps TRBD1 (6 bases). Specimen: peripheral blood. CDR3: CASAARTVDQPQHF. As DNA, the CDR3 is TGTGCCAGCGCCGCCCGGACAGTGGATCAGCCCCAGCATTTT.